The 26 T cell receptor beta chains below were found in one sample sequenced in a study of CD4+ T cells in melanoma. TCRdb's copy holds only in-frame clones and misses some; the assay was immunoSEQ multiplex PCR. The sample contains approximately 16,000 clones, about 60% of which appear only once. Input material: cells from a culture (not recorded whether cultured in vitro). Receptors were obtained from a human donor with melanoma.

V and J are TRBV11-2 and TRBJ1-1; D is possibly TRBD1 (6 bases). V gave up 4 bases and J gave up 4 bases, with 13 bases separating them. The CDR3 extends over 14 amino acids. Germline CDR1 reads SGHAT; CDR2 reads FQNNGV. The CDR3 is CASSSRIQGTEAFF. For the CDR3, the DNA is TGTGCCAGCAGCTCACGGATACAGGGCACTGAAGCTTTCTTT.

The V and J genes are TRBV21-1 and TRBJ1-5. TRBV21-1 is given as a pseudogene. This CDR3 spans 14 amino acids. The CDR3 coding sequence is TGTGCCAGCAGCAAAGTCCCGACCAATCAGCCCCAGCATTTT. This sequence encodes CASSKVPTNQPQHF.

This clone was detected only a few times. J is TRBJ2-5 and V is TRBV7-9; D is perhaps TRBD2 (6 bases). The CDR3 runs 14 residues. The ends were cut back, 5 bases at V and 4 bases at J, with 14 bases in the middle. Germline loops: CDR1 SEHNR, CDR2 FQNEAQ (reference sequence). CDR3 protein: CASSRRGIGETQYF. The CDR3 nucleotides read TGTGCCAGCAGCCGACGGGGGATAGGAGAGACCCAGTACTTC.

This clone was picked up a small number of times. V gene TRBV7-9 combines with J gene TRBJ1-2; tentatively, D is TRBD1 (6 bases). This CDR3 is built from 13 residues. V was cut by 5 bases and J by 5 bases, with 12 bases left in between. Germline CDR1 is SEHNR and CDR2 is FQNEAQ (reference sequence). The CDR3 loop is CASSHGQSYGYTF. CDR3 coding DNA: TGTGCCAGCAGCCATGGACAGAGTTATGGCTACACCTTC. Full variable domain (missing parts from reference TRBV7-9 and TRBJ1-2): DTGVSQNPRHKITKRGQNVTFRCDPISEHNRLYWYRQTLGQGPEFLTYFQNEAQLEKSRLLSDRFSAERPKGSFSTLEIQRTEQGDSAMYLCASSHGQSYGYTFGSGTRLTVV.

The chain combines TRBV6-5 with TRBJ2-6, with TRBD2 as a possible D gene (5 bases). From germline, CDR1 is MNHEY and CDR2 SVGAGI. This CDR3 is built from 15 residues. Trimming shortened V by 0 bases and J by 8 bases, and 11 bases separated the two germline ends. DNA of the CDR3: TGTGCCAGCAGTTACTCGAGGGTTTGGTCCAACGTCCTGACTTTC. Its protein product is CASSYSRVWSNVLTF.

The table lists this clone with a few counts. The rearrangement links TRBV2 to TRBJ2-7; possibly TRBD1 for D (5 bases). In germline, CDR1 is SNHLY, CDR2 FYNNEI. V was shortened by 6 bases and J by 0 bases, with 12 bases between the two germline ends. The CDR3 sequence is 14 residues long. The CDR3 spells CASRRQTSSYEQYF. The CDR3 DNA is TGTGCCAGCAGGAGACAGACGAGCTCCTACGAGCAGTACTTC.

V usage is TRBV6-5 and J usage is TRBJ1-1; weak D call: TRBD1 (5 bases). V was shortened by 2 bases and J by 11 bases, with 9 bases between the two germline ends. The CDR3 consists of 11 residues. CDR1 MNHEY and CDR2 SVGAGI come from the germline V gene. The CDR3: CASSYDSGAFF. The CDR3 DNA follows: TGTGCCAGCAGTTACGACAGCGGCGCTTTCTTT.

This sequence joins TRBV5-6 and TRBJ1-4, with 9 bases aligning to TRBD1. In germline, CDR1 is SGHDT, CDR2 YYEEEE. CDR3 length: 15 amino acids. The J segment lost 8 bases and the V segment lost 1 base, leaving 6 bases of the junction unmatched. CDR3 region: CASSLPQGAGEKLFF. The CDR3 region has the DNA TGTGCCAGCAGCTTGCCACAGGGGGCGGGAGAAAAACTGTTTTTT.

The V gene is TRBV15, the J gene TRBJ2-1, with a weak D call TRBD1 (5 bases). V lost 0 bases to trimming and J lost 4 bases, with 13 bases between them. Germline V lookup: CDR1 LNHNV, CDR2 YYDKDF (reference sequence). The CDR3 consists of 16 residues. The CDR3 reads CATSRDRGQAYNEQFF. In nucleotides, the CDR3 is TGTGCCACCAGCAGAGATCGAGGACAAGCATACAATGAGCAGTTCTTC.

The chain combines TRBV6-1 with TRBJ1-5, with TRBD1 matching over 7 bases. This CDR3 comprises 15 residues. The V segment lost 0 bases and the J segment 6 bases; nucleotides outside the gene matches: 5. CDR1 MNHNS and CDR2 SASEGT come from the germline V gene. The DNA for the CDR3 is TGTGCCAGCAGTGAAGCCCCGAGGGGGCTTCAGCCCCAGCATTTT. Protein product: CASSEAPRGLQPQHF.

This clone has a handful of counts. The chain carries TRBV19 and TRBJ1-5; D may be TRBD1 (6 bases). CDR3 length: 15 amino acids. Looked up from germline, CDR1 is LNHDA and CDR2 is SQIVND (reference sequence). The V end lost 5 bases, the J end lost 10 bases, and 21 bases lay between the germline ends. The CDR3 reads CASSRRWGGAFPQHF. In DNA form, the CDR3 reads TGTGCCAGTAGTCGGCGATGGGGGGGGGCGTTCCCCCAGCATTTT.

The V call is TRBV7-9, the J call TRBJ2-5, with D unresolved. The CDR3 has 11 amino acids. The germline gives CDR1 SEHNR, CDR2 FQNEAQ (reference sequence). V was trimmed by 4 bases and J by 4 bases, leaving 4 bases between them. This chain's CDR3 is CASSSTETQYF. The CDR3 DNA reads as TGTGCCAGCAGCTCCACAGAGACCCAGTACTTC.

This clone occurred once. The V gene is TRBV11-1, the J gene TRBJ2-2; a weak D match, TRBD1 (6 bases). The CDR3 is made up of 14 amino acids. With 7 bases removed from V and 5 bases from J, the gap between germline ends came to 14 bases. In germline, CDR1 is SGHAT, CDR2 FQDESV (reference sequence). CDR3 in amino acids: CASTSGTTTGELFF. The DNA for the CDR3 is TGTGCCAGCACCTCGGGGACAACTACCGGGGAGCTGTTTTTT.

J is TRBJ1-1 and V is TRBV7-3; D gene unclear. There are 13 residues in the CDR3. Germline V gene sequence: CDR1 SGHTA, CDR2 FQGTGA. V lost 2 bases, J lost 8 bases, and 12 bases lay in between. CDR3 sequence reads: CASSLFAEGEAFF. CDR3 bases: TGTGCCAGCAGCTTATTCGCTGAAGGGGAAGCTTTCTTT.

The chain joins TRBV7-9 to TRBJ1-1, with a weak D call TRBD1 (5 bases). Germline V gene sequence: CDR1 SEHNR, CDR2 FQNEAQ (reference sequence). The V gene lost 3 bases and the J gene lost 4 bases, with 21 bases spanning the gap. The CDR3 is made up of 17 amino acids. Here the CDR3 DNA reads TGTGCCAGCAGCTTTATGGGGACTTTAACGACGGGCACTGAAGCTTTCTTT. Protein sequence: CASSFMGTLTTGTEAFF.

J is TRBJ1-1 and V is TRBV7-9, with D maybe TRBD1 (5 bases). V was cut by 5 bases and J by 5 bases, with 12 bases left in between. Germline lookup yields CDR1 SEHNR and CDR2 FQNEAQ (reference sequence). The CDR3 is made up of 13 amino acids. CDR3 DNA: TGTGCCAGCAGCGACGGGGGGTTTACTGAAGCTTTCTTT. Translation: CASSDGGFTEAFF. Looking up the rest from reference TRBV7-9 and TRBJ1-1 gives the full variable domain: DTGVSQNPRHKITKRGQNVTFRCDPISEHNRLYWYRQTLGQGPEFLTYFQNEAQLEKSRLLSDRFSAERPKGSFSTLEIQRTEQGDSAMYLCASSDGGFTEAFFGQGTRLTVV.

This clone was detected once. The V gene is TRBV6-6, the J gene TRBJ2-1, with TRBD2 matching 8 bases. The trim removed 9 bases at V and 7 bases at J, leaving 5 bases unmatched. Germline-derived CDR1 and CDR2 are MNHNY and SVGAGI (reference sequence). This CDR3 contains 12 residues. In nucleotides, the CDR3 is TGTGCCAGTTCACTAGCGGATAATGAGCAGTTCTTC. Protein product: CASSLADNEQFF.

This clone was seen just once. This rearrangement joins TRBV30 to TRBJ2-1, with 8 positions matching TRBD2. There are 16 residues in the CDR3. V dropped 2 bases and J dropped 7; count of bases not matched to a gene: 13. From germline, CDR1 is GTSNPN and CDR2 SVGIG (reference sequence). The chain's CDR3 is CAWSKGGGTSRNEQFF. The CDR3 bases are TGTGCCTGGAGTAAAGGCGGGGGGACCTCGCGGAATGAGCAGTTCTTC.

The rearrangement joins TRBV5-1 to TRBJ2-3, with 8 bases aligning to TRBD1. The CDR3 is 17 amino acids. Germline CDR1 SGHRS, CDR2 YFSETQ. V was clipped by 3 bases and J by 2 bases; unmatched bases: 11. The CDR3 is CASSWTGTGAFTDTQYF. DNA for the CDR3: TGCGCCAGCAGCTGGACCGGGACAGGAGCCTTCACAGATACGCAGTATTTT.

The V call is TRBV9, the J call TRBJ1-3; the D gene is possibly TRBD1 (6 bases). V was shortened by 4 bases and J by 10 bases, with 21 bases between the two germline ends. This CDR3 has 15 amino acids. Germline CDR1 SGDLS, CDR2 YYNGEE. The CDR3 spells CASSPAGQNLRTIYF. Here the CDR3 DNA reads TGTGCCAGCAGCCCCGCAGGACAGAACCTCAGGACCATATATTTT.

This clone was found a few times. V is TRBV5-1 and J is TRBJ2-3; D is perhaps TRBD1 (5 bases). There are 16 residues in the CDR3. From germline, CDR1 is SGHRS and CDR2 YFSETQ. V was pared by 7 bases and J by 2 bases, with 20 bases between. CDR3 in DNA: TGCGCCAGCCGCATTAACCCCAGGGAAATCACAGATACGCAGTATTTT. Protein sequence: CASRINPREITDTQYF.

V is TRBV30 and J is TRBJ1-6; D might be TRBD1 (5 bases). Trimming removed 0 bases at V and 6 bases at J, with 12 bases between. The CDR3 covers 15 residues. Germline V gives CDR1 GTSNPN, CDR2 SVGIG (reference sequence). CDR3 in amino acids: CAWSVRGNFNSPLHF. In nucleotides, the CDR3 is TGTGCCTGGAGTGTGAGGGGAAATTTTAATTCACCCCTCCACTTT.

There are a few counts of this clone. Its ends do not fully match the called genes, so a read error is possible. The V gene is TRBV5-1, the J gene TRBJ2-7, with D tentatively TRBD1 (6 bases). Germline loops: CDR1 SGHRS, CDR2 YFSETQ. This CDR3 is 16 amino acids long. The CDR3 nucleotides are TGCGCCAGCAGTTTGGACGGACAGCCAGGAACCTACGAGCAGTACTTC. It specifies CASSLDGQPGTYEQYF. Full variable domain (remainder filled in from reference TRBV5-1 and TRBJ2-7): KAGVTQTPRYLIKTRGQQVTLSCSPISGHRSVSWYQQTPGQGLQFLFEYFSETQRNKGNFPGRFSGRQFSNSRSEMNVSTLELGDSALYLCASSLDGQPGTYEQYFGPGTRLTVT.

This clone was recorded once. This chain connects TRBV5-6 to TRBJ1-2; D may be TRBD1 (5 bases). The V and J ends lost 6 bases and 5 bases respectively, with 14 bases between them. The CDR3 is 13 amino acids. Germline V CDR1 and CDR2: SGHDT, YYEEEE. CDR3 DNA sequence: TGTGCCAGCAACCTGGGGGGTCGGTATGGCTACACCTTC. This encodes CASNLGGRYGYTF.

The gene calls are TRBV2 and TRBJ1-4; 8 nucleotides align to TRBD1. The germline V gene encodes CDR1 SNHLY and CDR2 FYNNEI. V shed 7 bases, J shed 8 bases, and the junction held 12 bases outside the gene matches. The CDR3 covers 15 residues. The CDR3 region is CASNLQGAEGEKLFF. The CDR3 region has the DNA TGTGCCAGCAACCTTCAGGGGGCGGAGGGCGAAAAACTGTTTTTT.

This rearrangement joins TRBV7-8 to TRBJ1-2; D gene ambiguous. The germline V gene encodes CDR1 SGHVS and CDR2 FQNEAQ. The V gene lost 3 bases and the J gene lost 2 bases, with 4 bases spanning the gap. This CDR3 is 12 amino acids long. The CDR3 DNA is TGTGCCAGCAGCTTCAGGAACTATGGCTACACCTTC. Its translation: CASSFRNYGYTF.